This T cell receptor beta chain came from a study of control samples from healthy donors and cancer patients. Germline CDR1 MNHEY, CDR2 SVGAGI. The CDR3 runs to 13 residues. As to this clone: A read error may produce the germline difference seen at one junction end.

Clones were read by immunoSEQ multiplex PCR, and TCRdb kept only the in-frame ones, dropping some. Counted here are 130,000 or so clones, about 90% occurring once; the ten biggest clones make up about 7.1%. This sequence was found in a man younger than 30 in good health. J is TRBJ1-3 and V is TRBV6-5; D unclear. Material for sequencing was blood. In DNA form, the CDR3 reads TGTGCCAGCAGCCGGCTCTCTGAAAACACCATATATTTT. It codes for CASSRLSENTIYF.